This T cell receptor (beta chain) comes out of a study of naive and memory T cell subsets. Whole-study results and caveats: Gini index rose across naive, CM, EM and EMRA in CD4 and CD8.

V was clipped by 0 bases and J by 1 base, with 4 bases between them. CDR1 SGHNT and CDR2 YYREEE come from the germline V gene (reference sequence). CDR3 length: 14 residues. Both TRBC1 and TRBC2 were covered by a beta constant-region primer of two equimolar oligonucleotides. Nested alpha and beta constant-region primers with the SP2 primer drove four PCR rounds on ligated cDNA. TCRdb independently ran MiXCR on the UMI-ligation and nested PCR reads; one entry per CDR3 protein. The profile shows tens of thousands of distinct CDR3 sequences, under 15% of them singletons. This clonotype was recorded many times. Antigen unknown. Alpha and beta libraries were amplified separately from the second PCR onward.

This receptor was identified in a human donor in good health. The chain uses TRBV5-4 and TRBJ2-2; D gene uncertain. The sequenced sample consisted of central memory CD4+ T cells from blood. Written as DNA, the CDR3 is TGTGCCAGCAGCTTGGGCCTGAACACCGGGGAGCTGTTTTTT. Translated, it gives CASSLGLNTGELFF. The whole variable domain, remainder taken from reference TRBV5-4 and TRBJ2-2, is ETGVTQSPTHLIKTRGQQVTLRCSSQSGHNTVSWYQQALGQGPQFIFQYYREEENGRGNFPPRFSGLQFPNYSSELNVNALELDDSALYLCASSLGLNTGELFFGEGSRLTVL.